This T cell receptor (beta chain) was retrieved from a study of radiation and T cells in renal cell carcinoma. Study results and caveats: No pretreatment tumor biopsies were available for baseline clonotypes. Top tumor clonotypes rose in blood 2 weeks post-radiation, then contracted.

The J segment lost 2 bases and the V segment lost 8 bases, leaving 10 bases of the junction unmatched. The germline gives CDR1 SEHNR, CDR2 FQNEAQ (reference sequence). The CDR3 extends over 15 amino acids. Time point in this sample: baseline pretreatment blood. Treatment of the sample: 15 Gy SBRT to primary tumor, nephrectomy 4 weeks later. The tumor was a clear cell renal cell carcinoma. Data came from immunoSEQ multiplex PCR; TCRdb stores just in-frame clones and leaves some out. The repertoire consists of 130,000 or so clones, with around 78% occurring once and the leading ten covering approximately 24%. Notes on this clone: Its antigen remains unidentified.

The chain links TRBV7-9 to TRBJ2-7; 9 nucleotides line up with TRBD2. The TCR comes from a woman aged 50 to 60 with renal cell carcinoma. The source material was blood, sampled from a patient whose treatment included radiotherapy and nephrectomy. In nucleotides, the CDR3 is TGTGCCAGCTCCCTACTTCTAGCGGGGACCTACGAGCAGTACTTC. Protein: CASSLLLAGTYEQYF.